The 12 T cell receptor beta chains given below trace back to one sample, sequenced in a study of STAT3 mutations in large granular lymphocyte leukemia. Study-wide points: In T-cell large granular lymphocyte leukemia, about half of patients showed multiple immunodominant subclonotypes.

The assay was immunoSEQ multiplex PCR, and TCRdb's table has in-frame clones only and misses some. The sample holds 8,500 to 11,000 clones, about 90% seen once. What these receptors recognize is not known. The sample comprised peripheral blood mononuclear cells. The receptors were sampled from a man aged 55 to 70 with T-cell large granular lymphocyte leukemia. Some clones in this sample may be carry-over from other donors' samples.

The chain has TRBV4-1 and TRBJ1-3; D uncertain. The germline V and J ends were trimmed by 0 bases and 6 bases, with 9 bases remaining between them. The germline V gene has CDR1 MGHRA and CDR2 YSYEKL. CDR3 size: 14 residues. The CDR3 protein is CASSQDRGENTIYF. CDR3 in DNA: TGCGCCAGCAGCCAAGATCGGGGTGAAAACACCATATATTTT.

This clone appeared a few times. The J gene is TRBJ2-7, the V gene TRBV7-9, with no clear D. In germline, CDR1 is SEHNR, CDR2 FQNEAQ (reference sequence). This CDR3 has 12 amino acids. V lost 9 bases and J lost 0, with 9 bases in between. The CDR3 spells CASGDGSYEQYF. In nucleotides, the CDR3 is TGTGCCAGTGGAGATGGCTCCTACGAGCAGTACTTC. Drawing the rest from reference TRBV7-9 and TRBJ2-7, the complete variable domain is DTGVSQNPRHKITKRGQNVTFRCDPISEHNRLYWYRQTLGQGPEFLTYFQNEAQLEKSRLLSDRFSAERPKGSFSTLEIQRTEQGDSAMYLCASGDGSYEQYFGPGTRLTVT.

The CDR3 region has the DNA TGTGCCAGCAGCCCCCCCCCGGTGCCAGCCTACGAGCAGTACTTC. It is translated as CASSPPPVPAYEQYF. The chain employs TRBV7-3 and TRBJ2-7; D remains unclear. Germline V gene data show CDR1 as SGHTA and CDR2 as FQGTGA. The length of the CDR3 is 15 residues. V was cut by 5 bases and J by 2 bases, with 16 bases left in between.

The genes are TRBV19 and TRBJ2-4; D unresolved. The germline gives CDR1 LNHDA, CDR2 SQIVND (reference sequence). The CDR3 spans 12 residues. Trimming left V 0 bases short and J 7 bases short, with 4 bases between. Here the CDR3 DNA reads TGTGCCAGTAGTATAGAGGGGAACATTCAGTACTTC. Amino acids: CASSIEGNIQYF.

The V gene is TRBV5-1, the J gene TRBJ1-5; D is ambiguous. Between the trimmed V and J ends, which lost 0 bases and 7 bases, there was a span of 14 bases. Germline V gene sequence: CDR1 SGHRS, CDR2 YFSETQ. The CDR3 is 15 amino acids. The CDR3 bases are TGCGCCAGCAGCTTGGTTCCGGCAGTAGGACAGCCCCAGCATTTT. It is translated as CASSLVPAVGQPQHF.

The chain uses TRBV2 and TRBJ2-7; TRBD1 might be the D (6 bases). Germline V gene data show CDR1 as SNHLY and CDR2 as FYNNEI. V lost 7 bases, J lost 3 bases, and 13 bases lay in between. The CDR3 contains 13 residues. The chain's CDR3 is CASIGGQGYEQYF. In DNA form, the CDR3 reads TGTGCCAGCATAGGGGGTCAGGGCTACGAGCAGTACTTC.

The genes are TRBV9 and TRBJ2-1; unclear D gene. From germline, CDR1 is SGDLS and CDR2 YYNGEE. The CDR3 covers 13 residues. Trimming left V 4 bases short and J 0 bases short, with 5 bases between. As DNA, the CDR3 is TGTGCCAGCAGCCCGGCCTCCTACAATGAGCAGTTCTTC. It specifies CASSPASYNEQFF.

The chain recombines TRBV7-9 with TRBJ2-6, with D possibly TRBD2 on 5 matching bases. The CDR3 consists of 18 residues. Trimming removed 1 base from V and 0 bases from J, with 13 bases in between. Germline values: CDR1 SEHNR, CDR2 FQNEAQ (reference sequence). The CDR3 coding sequence is TGTGCCAGCAGCTTAGGGGCGGGCTTGATCTCTGGGGCCAACGTCCTGACTTTC. This translates into CASSLGAGLISGANVLTF.

V gene TRBV19 combines with J gene TRBJ2-1; tentative D call: TRBD2 (5 bases). The CDR3 is 12 amino acids. V gave up 5 bases and J gave up 10 bases, with 12 bases separating them. Germline lookup yields CDR1 LNHDA and CDR2 SQIVND (reference sequence). The chain's CDR3 is CASSSRLREQFF. The CDR3 DNA follows: TGTGCCAGTAGTTCCCGACTACGGGAGCAGTTCTTC.

This rearrangement joins TRBV5-4 to TRBJ2-5; 9 nucleotides align to TRBD1. Germline V gene lookup returns CDR1 SGHNT and CDR2 YYREEE (reference sequence). The CDR3 has 14 amino acids. Trimming cost V 4 bases and J 3 bases; bases outside gene matches: 4. Written as DNA, the CDR3 is TGTGCCAGCAGCCCCAGGACAGGGGAAGAGACCCAGTACTTC. This encodes CASSPRTGEETQYF.

The chain couples TRBV7-2 to TRBJ2-5; TRBD2 might be the D (5 bases). The germline V gene has CDR1 SGHTA and CDR2 FQGNSA. The CDR3 sequence is 15 residues long. V lost 5 bases, J lost 4 bases, and 17 bases lay in between. This CDR3 reads CASSPSWRVGETQYF. The CDR3 DNA reads as TGTGCCAGCAGCCCCAGTTGGCGGGTCGGAGAGACCCAGTACTTC.

The gene calls are TRBV30 and TRBJ1-2, with 7 bases matching TRBD1. Per the germline V gene, CDR1 is GTSNPN and CDR2 is SVGIG (reference sequence). After removal of 4 bases from V and 12 bases from J, the junction contained 11 bases not matched to a gene. This CDR3 is built from 12 residues. The CDR3 spells CAWTGWRGHHTF. The CDR3 DNA sequence: TGTGCCTGGACGGGGTGGAGGGGGCACCACACCTTC.